The entry below describes one T cell receptor beta chain. Its specific antigen is unknown. No quality values exist for individual bases; no much larger clone is one base distant. This record belongs to a study of blood T cell repertoires in COVID-19 (TCRdb year 2020). For the wider study: The collaborator samples originated in the United States, Italy and Spain and spanned the acute and convalescent phases of COVID-19. The prospective study material was composed of cDNA or gDNA derived from T cells, B-cell-depleted T cells, or PBMCs. The dataset comprised deeply sampled blood TCRbeta repertoires from subjects exposed to, actively infected with, or recovered from COVID-19. A freely available public database, intended as a resource for researchers studying the immune response to SARS-CoV-2, is where the repertoires were released. Samples were obtained from the ongoing ImmuneRACE study (first 160 participants) and from approximately 1,200 subjects provided by 6 global collaborators. Nearly every sample came with metadata listing a de-identified subject ID, COVID-19 status, age in years and sex. Where HLA class I and class II types were available, the types were taken from metadata supplied by the sample provider, not from assay-based typing. Findings and caveats that apply to the study as a whole: The amount of clinical and demographic metadata varied by source and participant and was provided uncurated.

From a lookup of the germline V gene (reference sequence), CDR1 and CDR2 are SGHNT and YYREEE. The CDR3, from cysteine to phenylalanine, totals 15 residues. This entry keeps only the CDR3 DNA: 45 bases, framed from base 1. V drops 5 bases and J drops 2 bases, leaving 11 bases in between. The collaborating institutions used their own protocols to collect whole blood in K2EDTA tubes. For TCRbeta analysis, collaborators shipped samples as frozen whole blood, isolated PBMCs, or DNA extracted from either of those sample types. TCRbeta CDR3 regions were amplified from genomic DNA by means of the immunoSEQ Assay, a bias-controlled multiplex PCR. In the authors' own workflow: Within the assay, amplification of reference gene primers was used to estimate how many nucleated cells each sample contained. Sequence reads were collapsed and filtered to measure the absolute abundance of every unique TCRbeta CDR3 rearrangement. For each sample, productive Simpson clonality was calculated as the square root of Simpson's diversity index across productive rearrangements. TCRdb's version of the immuneACCESS table is confined to in-frame rearrangements and falls short of the full clone set. An unresolved V gene accounts for under half of the shortfall where checked; the remainder is of unknown origin. V, J and clone size reflect that table, while D and trimming were determined from the DNA. The sample table holds about 220,000 clones, of which around 86% were seen once. The ten most abundant clones make up 4% to 5.5% of the sample.

The rearranged segments are TRBV5-4 and TRBJ2-6, with TRBD1 perhaps the D gene, on 6 matching bases. Sample: peripheral blood. This clonotype was sampled from a human donor in a cohort sampled during active COVID-19. The CDR3 here reads CASRQDSPGANVLTF. The nucleotide sequence is given as TGTGCCAGCAGACAGGACAGCCCTGGGGCCAACGTCCTGACTTTC.